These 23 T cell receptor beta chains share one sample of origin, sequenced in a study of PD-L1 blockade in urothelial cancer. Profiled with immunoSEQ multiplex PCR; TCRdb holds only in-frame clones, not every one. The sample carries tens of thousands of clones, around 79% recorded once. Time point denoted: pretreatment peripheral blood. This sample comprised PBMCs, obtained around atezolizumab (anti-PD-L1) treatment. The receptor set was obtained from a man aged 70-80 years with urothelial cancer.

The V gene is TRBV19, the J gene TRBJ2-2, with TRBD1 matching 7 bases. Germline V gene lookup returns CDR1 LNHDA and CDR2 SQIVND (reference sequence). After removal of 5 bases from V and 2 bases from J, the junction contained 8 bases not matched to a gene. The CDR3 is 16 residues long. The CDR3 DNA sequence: TGTGCCAGTAGTCCCGACAGGGCTCCTAACACCGGGGAGCTGTTTTTT. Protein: CASSPDRAPNTGELFF.

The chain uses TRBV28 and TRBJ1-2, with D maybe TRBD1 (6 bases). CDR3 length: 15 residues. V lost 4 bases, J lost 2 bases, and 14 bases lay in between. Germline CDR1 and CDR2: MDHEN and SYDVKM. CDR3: CASSYGTTRNYGYTF. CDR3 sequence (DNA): TGTGCCAGCAGTTACGGGACAACGAGGAACTATGGCTACACCTTC.

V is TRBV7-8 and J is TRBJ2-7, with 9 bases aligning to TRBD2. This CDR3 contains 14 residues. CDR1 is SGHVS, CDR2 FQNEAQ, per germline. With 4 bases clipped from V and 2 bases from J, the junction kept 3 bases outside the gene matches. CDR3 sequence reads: CASSSGLAAYEQYF. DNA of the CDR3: TGTGCCAGCAGCTCGGGACTAGCCGCCTACGAGCAGTACTTC.

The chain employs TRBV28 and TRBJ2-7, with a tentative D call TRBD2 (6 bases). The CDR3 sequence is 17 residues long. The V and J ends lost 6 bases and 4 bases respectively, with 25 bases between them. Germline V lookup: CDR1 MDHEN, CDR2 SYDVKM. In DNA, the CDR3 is TGTGCCAGCAGCCCCCAATGGGGGGAACGAGCTGGTTACGAGCAGTACTTC. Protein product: CASSPQWGERAGYEQYF.

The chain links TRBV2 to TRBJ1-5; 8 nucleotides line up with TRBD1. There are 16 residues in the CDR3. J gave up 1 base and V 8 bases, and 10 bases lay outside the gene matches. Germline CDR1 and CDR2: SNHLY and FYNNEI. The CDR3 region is CASGNRGQDSNQPQHF. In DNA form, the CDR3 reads TGTGCCAGCGGGAATAGGGGACAGGACAGCAATCAGCCCCAGCATTTT.

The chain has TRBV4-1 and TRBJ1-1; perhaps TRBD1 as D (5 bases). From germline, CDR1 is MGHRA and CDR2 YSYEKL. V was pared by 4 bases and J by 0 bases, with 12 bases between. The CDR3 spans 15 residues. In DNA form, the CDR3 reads TGCGCCAGCAGCCCTCGACAGTATATGAACACTGAAGCTTTCTTT. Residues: CASSPRQYMNTEAFF.

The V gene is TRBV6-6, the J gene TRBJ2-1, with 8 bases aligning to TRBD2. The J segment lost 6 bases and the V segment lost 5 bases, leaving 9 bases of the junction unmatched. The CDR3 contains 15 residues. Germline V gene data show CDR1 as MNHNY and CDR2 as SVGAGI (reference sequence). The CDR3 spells CASSQGSGSINEQFF. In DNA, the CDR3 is TGTGCCAGCAGTCAAGGGAGCGGGAGTATCAATGAGCAGTTCTTC.

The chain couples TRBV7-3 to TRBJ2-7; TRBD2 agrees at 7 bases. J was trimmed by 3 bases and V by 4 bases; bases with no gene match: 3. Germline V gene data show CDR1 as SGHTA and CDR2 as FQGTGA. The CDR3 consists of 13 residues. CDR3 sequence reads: CASSSWGGYEQYF. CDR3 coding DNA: TGTGCCAGCAGCTCCTGGGGGGGCTACGAGCAGTACTTC.

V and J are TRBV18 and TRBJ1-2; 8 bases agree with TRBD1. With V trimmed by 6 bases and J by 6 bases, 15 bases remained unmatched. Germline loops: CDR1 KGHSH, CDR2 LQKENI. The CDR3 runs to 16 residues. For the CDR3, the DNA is TGTGCCAGCTCCCCCACCCGTGGACAGGGCAATAATGGCTACACCTTC. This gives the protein CASSPTRGQGNNGYTF.

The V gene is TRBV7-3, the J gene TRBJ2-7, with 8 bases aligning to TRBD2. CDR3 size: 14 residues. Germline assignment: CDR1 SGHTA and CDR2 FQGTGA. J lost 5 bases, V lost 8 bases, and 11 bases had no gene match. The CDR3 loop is CASSPGGRSHEQYF. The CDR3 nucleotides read TGTGCCAGCTCCCCGGGCGGGAGGTCCCACGAGCAGTACTTC. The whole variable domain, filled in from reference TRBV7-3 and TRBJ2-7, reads GAGVSQTPSNKVTEKGKYVELRCDPISGHTALYWYRQSLGQGPEFLIYFQGTGAADDSGLPNDRFFAVRPEGSVSTLKIQRTERGDSAVYLCASSPGGRSHEQYFGPGTRLTVT.

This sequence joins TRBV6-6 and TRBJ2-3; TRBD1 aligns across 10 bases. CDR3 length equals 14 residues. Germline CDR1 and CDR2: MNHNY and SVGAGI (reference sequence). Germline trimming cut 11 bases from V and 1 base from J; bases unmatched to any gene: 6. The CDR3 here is CAASGTGGTDTQYF. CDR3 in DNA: TGTGCCGCATCTGGGACAGGGGGCACAGATACGCAGTATTTT.

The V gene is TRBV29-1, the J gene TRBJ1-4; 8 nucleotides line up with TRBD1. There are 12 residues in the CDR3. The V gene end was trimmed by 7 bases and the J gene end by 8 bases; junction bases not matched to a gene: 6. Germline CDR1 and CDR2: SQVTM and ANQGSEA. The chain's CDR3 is CSARQGFEKLFF. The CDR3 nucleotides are TGCAGCGCCAGACAGGGGTTCGAAAAACTGTTTTTT.

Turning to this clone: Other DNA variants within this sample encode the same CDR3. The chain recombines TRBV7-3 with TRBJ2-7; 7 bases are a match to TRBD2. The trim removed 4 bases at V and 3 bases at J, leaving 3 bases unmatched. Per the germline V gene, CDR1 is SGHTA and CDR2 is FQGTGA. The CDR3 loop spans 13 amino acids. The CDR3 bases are TGTGCCAGCAGCTCCGGGGGGAGCTACGAGCAGTACTTC. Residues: CASSSGGSYEQYF.

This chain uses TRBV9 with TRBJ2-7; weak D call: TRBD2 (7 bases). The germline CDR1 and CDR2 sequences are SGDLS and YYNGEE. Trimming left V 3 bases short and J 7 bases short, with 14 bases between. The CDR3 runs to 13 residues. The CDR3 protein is CASSAGGAEEQYF. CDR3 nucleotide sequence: TGTGCCAGCAGCGCGGGGGGCGCAGAAGAGCAGTACTTC.

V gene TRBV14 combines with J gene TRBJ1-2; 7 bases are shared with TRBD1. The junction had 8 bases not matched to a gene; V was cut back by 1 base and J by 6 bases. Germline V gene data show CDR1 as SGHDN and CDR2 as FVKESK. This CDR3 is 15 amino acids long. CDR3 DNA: TGTGCCAGCAGCCAAGTCCGAGGGGGCGCGAATGGCTACACCTTC. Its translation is CASSQVRGGANGYTF.

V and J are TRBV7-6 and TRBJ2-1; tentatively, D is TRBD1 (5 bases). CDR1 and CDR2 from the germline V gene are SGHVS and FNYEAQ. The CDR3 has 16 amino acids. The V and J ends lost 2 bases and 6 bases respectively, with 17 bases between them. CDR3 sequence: CASSLTPPQGFNEQFF. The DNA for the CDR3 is TGTGCCAGCAGCTTAACTCCCCCTCAGGGATTCAATGAGCAGTTCTTC.

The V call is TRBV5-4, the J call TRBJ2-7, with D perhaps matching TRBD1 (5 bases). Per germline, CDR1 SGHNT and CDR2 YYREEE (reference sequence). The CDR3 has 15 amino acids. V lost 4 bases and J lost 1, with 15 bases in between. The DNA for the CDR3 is TGTGCCAGCAGCCCCGGTAAGACAGTGTCCTACGAGCAGTACTTC. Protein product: CASSPGKTVSYEQYF. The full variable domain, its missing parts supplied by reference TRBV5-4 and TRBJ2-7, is ETGVTQSPTHLIKTRGQQVTLRCSSQSGHNTVSWYQQALGQGPQFIFQYYREEENGRGNFPPRFSGLQFPNYSSELNVNALELDDSALYLCASSPGKTVSYEQYFGPGTRLTVT.

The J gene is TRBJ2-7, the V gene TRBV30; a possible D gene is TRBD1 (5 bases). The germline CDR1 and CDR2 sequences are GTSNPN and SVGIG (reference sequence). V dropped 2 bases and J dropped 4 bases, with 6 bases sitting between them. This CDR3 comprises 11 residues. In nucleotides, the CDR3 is TGTGCCTGGAGTAAGGGGTACGAGCAGTACTTC. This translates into CAWSKGYEQYF. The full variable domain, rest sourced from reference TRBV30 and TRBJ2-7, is SQTIHQWPATLVQPVGSPLSLECTVEGTSNPNLYWYRQAAGRGLQLLFYSVGIGQISSEVPQNLSASRPQDRQFILSSKKLLLSDSGFYLCAWSKGYEQYFGPGTRLTVT.

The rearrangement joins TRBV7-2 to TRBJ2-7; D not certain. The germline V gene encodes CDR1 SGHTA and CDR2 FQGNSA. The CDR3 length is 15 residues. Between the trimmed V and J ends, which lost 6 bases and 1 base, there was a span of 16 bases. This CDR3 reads CASSGSLQTSYEQYF. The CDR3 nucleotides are TGTGCCAGCAGTGGATCCCTTCAGACTTCCTACGAGCAGTACTTC.

The CDR3 region is CASKMLGDQTGELFF. The CDR3 DNA reads as TGTGCCAGCAAGATGTTGGGAGACCAGACCGGGGAGCTGTTTTTT. The V gene is TRBV14, the J gene TRBJ2-2, with D perhaps matching TRBD2 (5 bases). This CDR3 spans 15 amino acids. V shed 7 bases and J shed 5 bases, with 17 bases lying between them. The germline V gene encodes CDR1 SGHDN and CDR2 FVKESK.

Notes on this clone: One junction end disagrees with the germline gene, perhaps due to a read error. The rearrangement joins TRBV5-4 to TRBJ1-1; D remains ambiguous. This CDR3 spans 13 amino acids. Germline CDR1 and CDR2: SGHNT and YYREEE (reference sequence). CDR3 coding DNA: TGTGCCAGCAGCTTGGAGGGAGGTCGGATCCCCCAATTT. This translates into CASSLEGGRIPQF.

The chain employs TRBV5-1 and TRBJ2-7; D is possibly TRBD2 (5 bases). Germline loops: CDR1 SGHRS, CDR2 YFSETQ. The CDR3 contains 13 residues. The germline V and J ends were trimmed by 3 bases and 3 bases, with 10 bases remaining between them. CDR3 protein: CASSSAGLYEQYF. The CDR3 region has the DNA TGCGCCAGCAGCTCGGCGGGCCTCTACGAGCAGTACTTC.

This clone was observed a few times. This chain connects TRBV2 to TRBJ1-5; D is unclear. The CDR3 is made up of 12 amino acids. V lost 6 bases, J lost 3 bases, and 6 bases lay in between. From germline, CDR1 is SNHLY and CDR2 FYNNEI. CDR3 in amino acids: CASRHSNQPQHF. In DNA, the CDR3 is TGTGCCAGCAGGCACTCCAATCAGCCCCAGCATTTT.